The 20 T cell receptor beta chains reported below all come from one sample, sequenced in a study of cytomegalovirus exposure and HLA in healthy donors. In the PCR, 60 Vbeta and 13 Jbeta primers were used. Clones were read by immunoSEQ multiplex PCR, and TCRdb kept only the in-frame ones, dropping some. The table lists about 210,000 clones, more than 75% of them singletons. Input material: PBMCs. The receptors come from a male donor in good health and CMV-seropositive.

The V call is TRBV2, the J call TRBJ2-3; 8 bases are a match to TRBD2. Trimming took 7 bases from V and 1 from J; bases not matched to a gene: 10. Germline values: CDR1 SNHLY, CDR2 FYNNEI. CDR3 size: 16 residues. CDR3 in amino acids: CASIYEKTSGTDTQYF. Written as DNA, the CDR3 is TGTGCCAGCATATATGAGAAGACTAGCGGCACAGATACGCAGTATTTT.

CDR3 residues: CASTPEAFF. The CDR3 nucleotides are TGTGCCAGCACTCCTGAAGCTTTCTTT. J is TRBJ1-1 and V is TRBV6-5; D is unresolved. The CDR3 runs 9 residues. Trimming cost V 7 bases and J 6 bases, with 3 bases left between them. From germline, CDR1 is MNHEY and CDR2 SVGAGI.

The chain is built from TRBV4-1 and TRBJ2-5, with a weak D call TRBD1 (6 bases). The V end lost 4 bases, the J end lost 1 base, and 13 bases lay between the germline ends. Germline CDR1 and CDR2: MGHRA and YSYEKL. The CDR3 sequence is 15 residues long. The CDR3 region is CASSPQGTIQETQYF. The CDR3 DNA follows: TGCGCCAGCAGCCCTCAAGGGACAATCCAAGAGACCCAGTACTTC.

The gene calls are TRBV30 and TRBJ1-1, with D uncertain. With 4 bases removed from V and 0 bases from J, the gap between germline ends came to 12 bases. The CDR3 length is 14 residues. Per germline, CDR1 GTSNPN and CDR2 SVGIG (reference sequence). The CDR3 DNA sequence: TGTGCCTGGAAGTGGGGAGCCTTGAACACTGAAGCTTTCTTT. This gives the protein CAWKWGALNTEAFF.

This chain links TRBV5-1 with TRBJ2-1; 8 positions agree with TRBD2. The V segment lost 3 bases and the J segment 7 bases; nucleotides outside the gene matches: 12. The germline V gene encodes CDR1 SGHRS and CDR2 YFSETQ. The CDR3 spans 16 residues. The CDR3 nucleotides are TGCGCCAGCAGCTCCAGAGCGGGAGCCTCGGGGAATGAGCAGTTCTTC. Residues: CASSSRAGASGNEQFF.

The V gene is TRBV5-4, the J gene TRBJ1-6; tentatively, D is TRBD1 (6 bases). The V end was cut by 0 bases, the J end by 10 bases, with 14 bases between. The CDR3 is 15 amino acids. Germline lookup yields CDR1 SGHNT and CDR2 YYREEE (reference sequence). CDR3 loop: CASSLEGGQISPLHF. DNA of the CDR3: TGTGCCAGCAGCTTGGAGGGGGGGCAGATATCACCCCTCCACTTT.

This clone was seen once. The rearrangement links TRBV5-4 to TRBJ1-4; the D gene is possibly TRBD1 (6 bases). Germline-derived CDR1 and CDR2 are SGHNT and YYREEE (reference sequence). V was pared by 4 bases and J by 7 bases, with 23 bases between. The CDR3 extends over 17 amino acids. CDR3 sequence (DNA): TGTGCCAGCAGCCGCTGGACAGAAGGTTGGCGCCGTGAAAAACTGTTTTTT. Translated: CASSRWTEGWRREKLFF. Looking up the rest from reference TRBV5-4 and TRBJ1-4 gives the full variable domain: ETGVTQSPTHLIKTRGQQVTLRCSSQSGHNTVSWYQQALGQGPQFIFQYYREEENGRGNFPPRFSGLQFPNYSSELNVNALELDDSALYLCASSRWTEGWRREKLFFGSGTQLSVL.

This clone was detected only a few times. The chain uses TRBV18 and TRBJ2-7, with 12 bases aligning to TRBD2. CDR3 length equals 18 residues. The V gene end was trimmed by 1 base and the J gene end by 5 bases; junction bases not matched to a gene: 12. The V gene's germline CDR1 is KGHSH and CDR2 LQKENI. The CDR3 DNA sequence: TGTGCCAGCTCACCACTGCGTCAGCTAGCGGGAGGGCTAGACGAGCAGTACTTC. Protein sequence: CASSPLRQLAGGLDEQYF. Combining the CDR3 with reference TRBV18 and TRBJ2-7 gives the whole variable domain NAGVMQNPRHLVRRRGQEARLRCSPMKGHSHVYWYRQLPEEGLKFMVYLQKENIIDESGMPKERFSAEFPKEGPSILRIQQVVRGDSAAYFCASSPLRQLAGGLDEQYFGPGTRLTVT.

The V and J genes are TRBV9 and TRBJ2-5; D remains ambiguous. Germline assignment: CDR1 SGDLS and CDR2 YYNGEE. V lost 0 bases and J 13 bases, leaving 19 bases between the germline ends. The CDR3 extends over 14 amino acids. The CDR3 sequence: CASSVVVTPSTLYF. The CDR3 nucleotides are TGTGCCAGCAGCGTAGTAGTTACGCCATCGACTTTGTACTTC.

The chain joins TRBV4-1 to TRBJ2-7; 9 bases agree with TRBD2. J gave up 3 bases and V 0 bases, and 6 bases lay outside the gene matches. The CDR3 is 16 residues long. Germline V lookup: CDR1 MGHRA, CDR2 YSYEKL. CDR3 DNA sequence: TGCGCCAGCAGCCAAGATGCGGGGGGGCTTGTCTACGAGCAGTACTTC. This encodes CASSQDAGGLVYEQYF.

V usage is TRBV7-7 and J usage is TRBJ2-3; a possible D gene is TRBD2 (5 bases). Germline CDR1 SSHAT, CDR2 FNYEAQ (reference sequence). V dropped 10 bases and J dropped 2 bases, with 13 bases sitting between them. This CDR3 comprises 13 residues. The CDR3: CATRGGDTDTQYF. In DNA form, the CDR3 reads TGTGCCACCCGCGGAGGAGACACAGATACGCAGTATTTT. Full variable domain (missing parts from reference TRBV7-7 and TRBJ2-3): GAGVSQSPRYKVTKRGQDVTLRCDPISSHATLYWYQQALGQGPEFLTYFNYEAQPDKSGLPSDRFSAERPEGSISTLTIQRTEQRDSAMYRCATRGGDTDTQYFGPGTRLTVL.

The rearrangement joins TRBV2 to TRBJ1-6; D is ambiguous. From germline, CDR1 is SNHLY and CDR2 FYNNEI. V dropped 9 bases and J dropped 3 bases, with 18 bases sitting between them. CDR3 length: 16 amino acids. The CDR3 DNA follows: TGTGCCAGAGGAGGGAAGCCCGACCACTATAATTCACCCCTCCACTTT. It encodes CARGGKPDHYNSPLHF.

The chain links TRBV27 to TRBJ2-1; no clear D gene. CDR1 MNHEY and CDR2 SMNVEV come from the germline V gene (reference sequence). This CDR3 has 14 amino acids. V was clipped by 3 bases and J by 9 bases, with 15 bases between them. The CDR3: CASSFLDRAGEQFF. The CDR3 bases are TGTGCCAGCAGTTTTCTTGATCGTGCCGGTGAGCAGTTCTTC.

The sample holds a few counts of this clone. The chain combines TRBV7-2 with TRBJ1-2; 7 nucleotides agree with TRBD1. CDR3 length equals 15 residues. CDR1 is SGHTA and CDR2 is FQGNSA in the germline V gene. Losses at the gene ends were 4 bases for V and 5 bases for J; bases not matched to a gene: 10. CDR3 loop: CASSSYRGAGYGYTF. The CDR3 DNA reads TGTGCCAGCAGCTCTTACAGGGGCGCGGGGTATGGCTACACCTTC. The entire variable domain, with the rest obtained from reference TRBV7-2 and TRBJ1-2, is as follows: GAGVSQSPSNKVTEKGKDVELRCDPISGHTALYWYRQSLGQGLEFLIYFQGNSAPDKSGLPSDRFSAERTGGSVSTLTIQRTQQEDSAVYLCASSSYRGAGYGYTFGSGTRLTVV.

The rearrangement joins TRBV7-2 to TRBJ2-7; maybe TRBD1 (6 bases). The V gene lost 5 bases and the J gene lost 1 base, with 18 bases spanning the gap. Looked up from germline, CDR1 is SGHTA and CDR2 is FQGNSA. The CDR3 covers 16 residues. The CDR3 coding sequence is TGTGCCAGCAGCCGGGACATTTTAACTGGTTCCTACGAGCAGTACTTC. Translating gives CASSRDILTGSYEQYF. Using reference TRBV7-2 and TRBJ2-7 for the parts outside the CDR3, the full variable domain is GAGVSQSPSNKVTEKGKDVELRCDPISGHTALYWYRQSLGQGLEFLIYFQGNSAPDKSGLPSDRFSAERTGGSVSTLTIQRTQQEDSAVYLCASSRDILTGSYEQYFGPGTRLTVT.

This clone was counted a single time. The V and J genes are TRBV2 and TRBJ1-1; D unresolved. The CDR3 length is 11 residues. From germline, CDR1 is SNHLY and CDR2 FYNNEI. The germline V and J ends were trimmed by 10 bases and 0 bases, with 6 bases remaining between them. As DNA, the CDR3 is TGTGCCACCGCGATGAACACTGAAGCTTTCTTT. This encodes CATAMNTEAFF.

V is TRBV6-1 and J is TRBJ2-2; D ambiguous. V was trimmed by 4 bases and J by 1 base, leaving 13 bases between them. From germline, CDR1 is MNHNS and CDR2 SASEGT. The CDR3 has 16 amino acids. The CDR3 here is CASSGQWLVNTGELFF. CDR3 DNA sequence: TGTGCCAGCAGTGGGCAGTGGCTGGTGAACACCGGGGAGCTGTTTTTT.

This chain joins TRBV4-3 and TRBJ1-2; TRBD1 agrees at 7 bases. This CDR3 comprises 16 residues. V lost 1 base and J lost 4; bases outside the gene matches: 9. The germline CDR1 and CDR2 sequences are LGHNA and YSLEER. DNA for the CDR3: TGCGCCAGCAGCCAAGGCCAGGGGGAAGATTTCTATGGCTACACCTTC. Protein product: CASSQGQGEDFYGYTF.

This clone turned up a few times. V and J are TRBV19 and TRBJ1-5; TRBD1 aligns across 7 bases. From germline, CDR1 is LNHDA and CDR2 SQIVND (reference sequence). CDR3 length equals 17 residues. The J segment lost 1 base and the V segment lost 2 bases, leaving 8 bases of the junction unmatched. The CDR3 DNA reads TGTGCCAGTAGTATACCCACCGTGACAGGGAGCAATCAGCCCCAGCATTTT. It specifies CASSIPTVTGSNQPQHF.

The chain carries TRBV27 and TRBJ2-1; D is perhaps TRBD2 (6 bases). This CDR3 spans 15 amino acids. The germline gives CDR1 MNHEY, CDR2 SMNVEV (reference sequence). Trimming took 6 bases from V and 0 from J, leaving 12 bases between them. This CDR3 reads CASSYGGNSYNEQFF. In nucleotides, the CDR3 is TGTGCCAGCAGCTATGGCGGGAACTCCTACAATGAGCAGTTCTTC.